What follows are 30 T cell receptor beta chains derived from one specimen sequenced in a study of blood T cell repertoires in COVID-19. Clones were read by immunoSEQ multiplex PCR, and TCRdb kept only the in-frame ones, dropping some. The repertoire consists of nearly 350,000 clones, with more than 70% occurring once and the leading ten covering more than 5.5%. Sequencing input: peripheral blood. The origin of the receptors is a woman in her sixties or seventies with COVID-19, enrolled during active disease.

A remark on this clone: The sample contains more than one DNA sequence encoding this CDR3. The rearrangement links TRBV2 to TRBJ1-1; 7 nucleotides agree with TRBD1. The CDR3 runs to 13 residues. Looked up from germline, CDR1 is SNHLY and CDR2 is FYNNEI. The trim removed 7 bases at V and 1 base at J, leaving 3 bases unmatched. The CDR3: CASIRTGNTEAFF. The CDR3 DNA is TGTGCCAGCATCCGGACAGGGAACACTGAAGCTTTCTTT.

V gene TRBV10-3 combines with J gene TRBJ2-1, with 10 positions matching TRBD2. In germline, CDR1 is ENHRY, CDR2 SYGVKD. With 6 bases clipped from V and 2 bases from J, the junction kept 4 bases outside the gene matches. This CDR3 is 15 amino acids long. The CDR3 sequence: CAISHTSGAYNEQFF. For the CDR3, the DNA is TGTGCCATCAGCCATACTAGCGGGGCCTACAATGAGCAGTTCTTC.

The rearrangement joins TRBV5-1 to TRBJ2-3; D is possibly TRBD1 (5 bases). V was cut by 4 bases and J by 0 bases, with 9 bases left in between. The CDR3 consists of 14 residues. Germline V lookup: CDR1 SGHRS, CDR2 YFSETQ. This chain's CDR3 is CASSEDSSTDTQYF. CDR3 nucleotides: TGCGCCAGCAGCGAAGACAGTAGCACAGATACGCAGTATTTT.

This clone was picked up one time. This chain joins TRBV30 and TRBJ2-5; TRBD2 might be the D (7 bases). This CDR3 is 13 amino acids long. V was pared by 3 bases and J by 1 base, with 9 bases between. The germline CDR1 and CDR2 sequences are GTSNPN and SVGIG (reference sequence). CDR3: CAWRRGPQETQYF. The CDR3 nucleotides are TGTGCCTGGAGGCGGGGGCCCCAAGAGACCCAGTACTTC.

The V call is TRBV30, the J call TRBJ1-4; the match to TRBD1 covers 10 bases. Germline V gene sequence: CDR1 GTSNPN, CDR2 SVGIG (reference sequence). J was trimmed by 4 bases and V by 1 base; bases with no gene match: 3. The CDR3 consists of 15 residues. The CDR3 here is CAWSAGQGVNEKLFF. The CDR3 DNA reads TGTGCCTGGAGTGCCGGACAGGGGGTTAATGAAAAACTGTTTTTT.

The V and J genes are TRBV7-2 and TRBJ2-3; 7 nucleotides agree with TRBD2. CDR3 length equals 15 residues. Germline CDR1 reads SGHTA; CDR2 reads FQGNSA. The trim removed 5 bases at V and 0 bases at J, leaving 5 bases unmatched. The CDR3 region has the DNA TGTGCCAGCAGCCTCCAGACTAGCAGCACAGATACGCAGTATTTT. Residues: CASSLQTSSTDTQYF. Variable domain in full (rest from reference TRBV7-2 and TRBJ2-3): GAGVSQSPSNKVTEKGKDVELRCDPISGHTALYWYRQSLGQGLEFLIYFQGNSAPDKSGLPSDRFSAERTGGSVSTLTIQRTQQEDSAVYLCASSLQTSSTDTQYFGPGTRLTVL.

This chain links TRBV19 with TRBJ2-5; 13 bases are shared with TRBD2. CDR3 length: 18 residues. Germline V gives CDR1 LNHDA, CDR2 SQIVND (reference sequence). V shed 6 bases and J 3 bases; nucleotides not matched to a gene: 13. This chain's CDR3 is CASSRSWTSGGPEETQYF. CDR3 bases: TGTGCCAGTAGCCGATCCTGGACTAGCGGGGGCCCAGAAGAGACCCAGTACTTC.

This chain links TRBV4-2 with TRBJ1-2; D is perhaps TRBD1 (5 bases). Germline V lookup: CDR1 LGHNA, CDR2 YNFKEQ. This CDR3 is 17 amino acids long. The V end was cut by 1 base, the J end by 3 bases, with 18 bases between. Here the CDR3 reads CASSQVGGRTQDYGYTF. CDR3 DNA: TGTGCCAGCAGCCAAGTGGGGGGAAGGACCCAGGACTATGGCTACACCTTC.

V and J are TRBV24-1 and TRBJ2-1, with D perhaps matching TRBD2 (6 bases). The CDR3 covers 14 residues. V lost 5 bases, J lost 11 bases, and 18 bases lay in between. Germline V gene lookup returns CDR1 KGHDR and CDR2 SFDVKD. CDR3 sequence reads: CATSGWRAPSKQFF. The CDR3 DNA follows: TGTGCCACCAGTGGCTGGAGGGCCCCTTCTAAGCAGTTCTTC.

The rearrangement uses TRBV15 and TRBJ2-7; D is unclear. Germline V gene data show CDR1 as LNHNV and CDR2 as YYDKDF (reference sequence). The length of the CDR3 is 14 residues. V was clipped by 0 bases and J by 7 bases, with 13 bases between them. This CDR3 reads CATSRDLGVREQYF. CDR3 coding DNA: TGTGCCACCAGCAGAGATCTGGGCGTCCGAGAGCAGTACTTC.

The chain combines TRBV7-9 with TRBJ1-4, with 8 bases that match TRBD1. This CDR3 is 17 amino acids long. J was trimmed by 3 bases and V by 6 bases; bases with no gene match: 12. CDR1 and CDR2 from the germline V gene are SEHNR and FQNEAQ (reference sequence). CDR3 in DNA: TGTGCCAGCAGTCTTCAAACAGGGGGAAGGTCTAATGAAAAACTGTTTTTT. This translates into CASSLQTGGRSNEKLFF.

The V call is TRBV5-1, the J call TRBJ2-2; 8 nucleotides line up with TRBD1. The CDR3 has 16 amino acids. Looked up from germline, CDR1 is SGHRS and CDR2 is YFSETQ. The V and J ends lost 4 bases and 3 bases, in that order; junction bases with no gene match: 8. As DNA, the CDR3 is TGCGCCAGCAGCCGGGACAGGATGTCGGACACCGGGGAGCTGTTTTTT. Amino acids: CASSRDRMSDTGELFF.

This chain uses TRBV9 with TRBJ1-6; D is undetermined. Trimming took 0 bases from V and 10 from J, leaving 11 bases between them. The germline V gene has CDR1 SGDLS and CDR2 YYNGEE. This CDR3 region has 14 residues. In nucleotides, the CDR3 is TGTGCCAGCAGCGTAGCGGGCGCGGGGTCACCCCTCCACTTT. Its protein product is CASSVAGAGSPLHF.

The chain combines TRBV3-1 (or the pseudogene TRBV3-2) with TRBJ2-3; the D gene is possibly TRBD2 (6 bases). The V end was cut by 5 bases, the J end by 8 bases, with 14 bases between. CDR3 length equals 13 residues. Germline CDR1 and CDR2: LGHDT and YNNKEL (reference sequence). DNA of the CDR3: TGTGCCAGCAGCGTACTCGGGGGTAGTACGCAGTATTTT. It is translated as CASSVLGGSTQYF.

The chain couples TRBV9 to TRBJ2-3, with 9 bases identical to TRBD2. The CDR3 is 16 amino acids. Germline V CDR1 and CDR2: SGDLS, YYNGEE. V lost 3 bases and J lost 4; bases outside the gene matches: 9. Here the CDR3 DNA reads TGTGCCAGCAGCGCCCGGGAGGGCGGGGGGGCAGATACGCAGTATTTT. Amino acids: CASSAREGGGADTQYF.

V usage is TRBV28 and J usage is TRBJ1-1; D call uncertain. Trimming pared 1 base from V and 7 bases from J, leaving 16 bases between. This CDR3 is 15 amino acids long. CDR1 is MDHEN and CDR2 is SYDVKM in the germline V gene. The CDR3 is CASSLSRFGADEAFF. CDR3 in DNA: TGTGCCAGCAGTTTATCTCGGTTTGGAGCAGATGAAGCTTTCTTT. Variable domain in full (rest from reference TRBV28 and TRBJ1-1): DVKVTQSSRYLVKRTGEKVFLECVQDMDHENMFWYRQDPGLGLRLIYFSYDVKMKEKGDIPEGYSVSREKKERFSLILESASTNQTSMYLCASSLSRFGADEAFFGQGTRLTVV.

The chain employs TRBV5-1 and TRBJ2-1; 15 bases match TRBD2. CDR1 and CDR2 from the germline V gene are SGHRS and YFSETQ. The CDR3 is made up of 20 amino acids. J gave up 0 bases and V 3 bases, and 10 bases lay outside the gene matches. DNA of the CDR3: TGCGCCAGCAGCTCGCGAGGGACTAGCGGGGGGATGAGCTCCTACAATGAGCAGTTCTTC. Translating it yields CASSSRGTSGGMSSYNEQFF.

The chain links TRBV2 to TRBJ1-3; the D is unclear. V was trimmed by 4 bases and J by 2 bases, leaving 12 bases between them. CDR1 and CDR2 from the germline V gene are SNHLY and FYNNEI. The CDR3 runs to 15 residues. DNA for the CDR3: TGTGCCAGCAGTGGAGGAACGAGGGCTGGAAACACCATATATTTT. This sequence encodes CASSGGTRAGNTIYF.

The chain carries TRBV28 and TRBJ2-7; 13 positions agree with TRBD2. Per the germline V gene, CDR1 is MDHEN and CDR2 is SYDVKM. The V gene end was trimmed by 5 bases and the J gene end by 3 bases; junction bases not matched to a gene: 7. This CDR3 contains 16 residues. DNA of the CDR3: TGTGCCAGCAGTCCAGGACTAGCGGGGGTACTCTACGAGCAGTACTTC. Amino acids: CASSPGLAGVLYEQYF.

This chain links TRBV7-8 with TRBJ1-5; 9 bases match TRBD1. V trimming: 2 bases; J trimming: 2 bases; junction bases outside the gene matches: 4. The CDR3 has 16 amino acids. Germline V gene lookup returns CDR1 SGHVS and CDR2 FQNEAQ. The CDR3 coding sequence is TGTGCCAGCAGCTTAATGGGACAGGGTGGCAATCAGCCCCAGCATTTT. This encodes CASSLMGQGGNQPQHF.

CDR3 residues: CASSEGGYRVGGNTIYF. In DNA form, the CDR3 reads TGTGCCAGCAGTGAAGGGGGTTACAGGGTCGGTGGAAACACCATATATTTT. This rearrangement joins TRBV2 to TRBJ1-3, with a weak D call TRBD1 (6 bases). V gave up 1 base and J gave up 3 bases, with 16 bases separating them. Germline V gene sequence: CDR1 SNHLY, CDR2 FYNNEI. This CDR3 has 17 residues.

This sequence joins TRBV13 and TRBJ1-3, with 9 bases aligning to TRBD1. Germline V gene lookup returns CDR1 PRHDT and CDR2 FYEKMQ (reference sequence). V was pared by 5 bases and J by 4 bases, with 9 bases of the junction left unmatched. This CDR3 contains 16 residues. DNA of the CDR3: TGTGCCAGCAGCGCCGGAACAGGGGGCGCGGGAAACACCATATATTTT. It codes for CASSAGTGGAGNTIYF.

The rearrangement links TRBV18 to TRBJ1-1, with D perhaps TRBD1 (5 bases). Germline V gene sequence: CDR1 KGHSH, CDR2 LQKENI. V was pared by 4 bases and J by 3 bases, with 18 bases between. The CDR3 sequence is 16 residues long. Here the CDR3 reads CASSQGAGIGDTEAFF. The CDR3 nucleotides are TGTGCCAGCTCACAAGGAGCGGGGATAGGGGACACTGAAGCTTTCTTT.

This chain joins TRBV27 and TRBJ2-2; the match to TRBD1 covers 9 bases. After removal of 7 bases from V and 4 bases from J, the junction contained 10 bases not matched to a gene. This CDR3 comprises 16 residues. Germline V gives CDR1 MNHEY, CDR2 SMNVEV (reference sequence). The CDR3 here is CASKRGQGGGTGELFF. In DNA form, the CDR3 reads TGTGCCAGCAAAAGGGGACAGGGAGGCGGCACCGGGGAGCTGTTTTTT.

The V and J genes are TRBV5-1 and TRBJ1-2, with D maybe TRBD1 (6 bases). Germline-derived CDR1 and CDR2 are SGHRS and YFSETQ. V gave up 2 bases and J gave up 2 bases, with 13 bases separating them. The CDR3 covers 15 residues. The CDR3 is CASSLWTDGNYGYTF. The CDR3 nucleotides are TGCGCCAGCAGCTTATGGACAGACGGGAACTATGGCTACACCTTC. Together with reference TRBV5-1 and TRBJ1-2, the CDR3 gives the full variable domain: KAGVTQTPRYLIKTRGQQVTLSCSPISGHRSVSWYQQTPGQGLQFLFEYFSETQRNKGNFPGRFSGRQFSNSRSEMNVSTLELGDSALYLCASSLWTDGNYGYTFGSGTRLTVV.

The J gene is TRBJ1-5, the V gene TRBV5-6, with D maybe TRBD1 (5 bases). The CDR3 has 18 amino acids. Trimming stripped 0 bases from V and 3 bases from J, with 19 bases between. CDR1 is SGHDT and CDR2 is YYEEEE in the germline V gene. The CDR3 DNA sequence: TGTGCCAGCAGCTTGGCAGACAACCCGGGACTGATCAATCAGCCCCAGCATTTT. Translation gives CASSLADNPGLINQPQHF.

The chain carries TRBV9 and TRBJ2-2; a possible D gene is TRBD2 (5 bases). The CDR3 totals 14 residues. Trimming pared 0 bases from V and 4 bases from J, leaving 7 bases between. The germline V gene has CDR1 SGDLS and CDR2 YYNGEE. This CDR3 is CASSVAGVTGELFF. The CDR3, as DNA: TGTGCCAGCAGCGTAGCCGGGGTCACCGGGGAGCTGTTTTTT.

In its sample, this clone was seen once. The rearrangement links TRBV12-3 or TRBV12-4 to TRBJ2-2; D remains ambiguous. The CDR3 is 13 residues long. Trimming shortened V by 2 bases and J by 7 bases, and 8 bases separated the two germline ends. CDR3 region: CASSLSGGGELFF. Here the CDR3 DNA reads TGTGCCAGCAGTTTATCAGGTGGCGGGGAGCTGTTTTTT.

The rearrangement joins TRBV9 to TRBJ2-3; 13 bases fit TRBD2. J gave up 0 bases and V 6 bases, and 4 bases lay outside the gene matches. Germline-derived CDR1 and CDR2 are SGDLS and YYNGEE. The CDR3 has 16 residues. The CDR3 region has the DNA TGTGCCAGCACCGGGACTAGCGGGACTAGCACAGATACGCAGTATTTT. Translated, it gives CASTGTSGTSTDTQYF. The variable domain in full, completed from reference TRBV9 and TRBJ2-3, reads DSGVTQTPKHLITATGQRVTLRCSPRSGDLSVYWYQQSLDQGLQFLIQYYNGEERAKGNILERFSAQQFPDLHSELNLSSLELGDSALYFCASTGTSGTSTDTQYFGPGTRLTVL.

V and J are TRBV6-7 and TRBJ1-1; TRBD1 matches 11 bases. TRBV6-7 is flagged as an ORF with uncertain function. V lost 11 bases and J lost 4; bases outside the gene matches: 12. The CDR3 length is 15 residues. Here the CDR3 DNA reads TGTGCCCGCAATCCGGACAGGGGGCCGATCACTGAAGCTTTCTTT. This translates into CARNPDRGPITEAFF.